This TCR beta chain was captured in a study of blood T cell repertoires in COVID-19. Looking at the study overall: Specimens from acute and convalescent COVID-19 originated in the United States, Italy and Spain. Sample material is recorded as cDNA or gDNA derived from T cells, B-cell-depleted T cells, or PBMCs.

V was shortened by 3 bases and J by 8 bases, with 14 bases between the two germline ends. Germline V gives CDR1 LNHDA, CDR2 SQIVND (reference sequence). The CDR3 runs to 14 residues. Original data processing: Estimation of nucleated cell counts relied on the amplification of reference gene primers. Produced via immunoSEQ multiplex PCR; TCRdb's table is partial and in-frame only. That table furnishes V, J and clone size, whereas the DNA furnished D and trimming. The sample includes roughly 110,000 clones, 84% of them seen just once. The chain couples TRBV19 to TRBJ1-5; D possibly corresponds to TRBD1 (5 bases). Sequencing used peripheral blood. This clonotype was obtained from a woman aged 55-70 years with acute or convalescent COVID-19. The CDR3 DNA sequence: TGTGCCAGTAGTATTATGGGGGAGGGAGAGCCCCAGCATTTT. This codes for CASSIMGEGEPQHF.